The sequence of this T cell receptor beta chain was determined in a study of cytomegalovirus exposure and HLA in healthy donors. The donors formed part of the roughly 120-subject validation cohort, distinct from the roughly 660-subject first cohort. Trimming took 4 bases from V and 7 from J, leaving 18 bases between them. This CDR3 comprises 14 residues. Germline V lookup: CDR1 SQVTM, CDR2 ANQGSEA. Profiled with immunoSEQ multiplex PCR; TCRdb holds only in-frame clones, not every one. This table holds roughly 190,000 clones, 86% found once. What was sequenced was PBMCs. The rearrangement joins TRBV29-1 to TRBJ2-3, with a possible D match to TRBD2 (5 bases). The sequence came from a man between 25 and 39 years old in good health and CMV-seropositive. CDR3 in DNA: TGCAGCGTTGGTGGGTGGCAGAGGGTTAATACGCAGTATTTT. Protein sequence: CSVGGWQRVNTQYF.